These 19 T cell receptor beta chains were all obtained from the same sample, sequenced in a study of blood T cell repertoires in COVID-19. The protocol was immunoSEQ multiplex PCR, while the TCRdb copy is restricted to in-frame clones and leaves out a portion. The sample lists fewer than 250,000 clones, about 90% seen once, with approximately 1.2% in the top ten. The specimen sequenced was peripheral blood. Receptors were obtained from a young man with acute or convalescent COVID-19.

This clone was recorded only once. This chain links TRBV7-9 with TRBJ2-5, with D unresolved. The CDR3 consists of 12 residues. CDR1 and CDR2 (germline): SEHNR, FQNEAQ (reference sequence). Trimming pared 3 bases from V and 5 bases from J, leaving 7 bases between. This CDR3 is CASSLASETQYF. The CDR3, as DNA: TGTGCCAGCAGCTTGGCTTCCGAGACCCAGTACTTC.

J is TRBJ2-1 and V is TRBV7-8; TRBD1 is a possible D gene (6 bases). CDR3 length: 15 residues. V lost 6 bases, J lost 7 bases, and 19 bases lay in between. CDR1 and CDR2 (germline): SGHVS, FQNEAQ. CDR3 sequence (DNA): TGTGCCAGCAGTGATAACCAGGGGCCGAAGAATGAGCAGTTCTTC. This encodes CASSDNQGPKNEQFF.

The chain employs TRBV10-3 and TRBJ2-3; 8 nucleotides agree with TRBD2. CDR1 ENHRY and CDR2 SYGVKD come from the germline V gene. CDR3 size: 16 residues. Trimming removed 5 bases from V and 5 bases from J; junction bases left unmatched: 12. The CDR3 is CAISPGGIGGEDTQYF. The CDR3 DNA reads TGTGCCATCAGTCCGGGAGGTATCGGGGGGGAAGATACGCAGTATTTT.

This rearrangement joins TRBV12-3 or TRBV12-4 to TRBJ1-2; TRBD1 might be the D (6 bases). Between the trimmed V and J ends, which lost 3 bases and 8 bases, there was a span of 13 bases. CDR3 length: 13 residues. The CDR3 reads CASSFQGQQGYTF. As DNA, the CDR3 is TGTGCCAGCAGTTTCCAGGGACAACAGGGCTACACCTTC.

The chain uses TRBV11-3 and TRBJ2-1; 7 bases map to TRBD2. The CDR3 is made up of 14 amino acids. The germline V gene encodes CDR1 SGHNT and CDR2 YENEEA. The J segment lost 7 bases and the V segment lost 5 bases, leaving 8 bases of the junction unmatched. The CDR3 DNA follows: TGTGCCAGCAGCCCGCTGGGGGGGGGTAATGAGCAGTTCTTC. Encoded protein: CASSPLGGGNEQFF.

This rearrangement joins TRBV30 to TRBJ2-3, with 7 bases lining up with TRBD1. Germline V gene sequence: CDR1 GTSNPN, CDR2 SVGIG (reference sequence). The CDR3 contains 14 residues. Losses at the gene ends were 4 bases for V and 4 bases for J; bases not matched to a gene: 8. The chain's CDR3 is CAWIRGLPPDTQYF. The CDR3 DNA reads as TGTGCCTGGATTAGGGGGCTCCCCCCAGATACGCAGTATTTT.

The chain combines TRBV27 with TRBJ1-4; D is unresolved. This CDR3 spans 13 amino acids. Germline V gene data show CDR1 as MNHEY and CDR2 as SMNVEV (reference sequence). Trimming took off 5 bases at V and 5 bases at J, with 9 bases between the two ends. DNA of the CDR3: TGTGCCAGCAGTCCGGCGGGGAATGAAAAACTGTTTTTT. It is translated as CASSPAGNEKLFF.

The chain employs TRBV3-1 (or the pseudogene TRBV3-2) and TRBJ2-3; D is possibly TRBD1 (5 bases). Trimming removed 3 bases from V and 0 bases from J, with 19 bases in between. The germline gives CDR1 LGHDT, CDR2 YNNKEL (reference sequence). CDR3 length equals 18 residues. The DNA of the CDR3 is TGTGCCAGCAGCCACTCAGGGCTCCCTTATCCTAGCACAGATACGCAGTATTTT. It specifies CASSHSGLPYPSTDTQYF.

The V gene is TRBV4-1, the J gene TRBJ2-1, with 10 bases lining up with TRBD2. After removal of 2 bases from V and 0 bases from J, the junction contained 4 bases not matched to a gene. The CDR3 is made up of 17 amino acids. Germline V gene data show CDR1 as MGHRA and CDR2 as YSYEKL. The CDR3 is CASSQTSSGSSYNEQFF. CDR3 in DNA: TGCGCCAGCAGCCAAACCTCTAGCGGGAGCTCCTACAATGAGCAGTTCTTC.

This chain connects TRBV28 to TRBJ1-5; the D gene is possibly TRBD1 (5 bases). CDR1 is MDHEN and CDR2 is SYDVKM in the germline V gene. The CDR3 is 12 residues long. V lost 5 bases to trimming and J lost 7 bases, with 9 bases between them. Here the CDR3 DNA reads TGTGCCAGCAGTCGGGGGGTCCAGCCCCAGCATTTT. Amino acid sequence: CASSRGVQPQHF.

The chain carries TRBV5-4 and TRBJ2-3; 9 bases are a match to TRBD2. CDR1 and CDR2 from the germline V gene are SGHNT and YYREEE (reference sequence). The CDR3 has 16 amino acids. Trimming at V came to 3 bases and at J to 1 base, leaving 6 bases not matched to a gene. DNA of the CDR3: TGTGCCAGCAGCTCCCGTATAGCGGGGGGCACAGATACGCAGTATTTT. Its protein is CASSSRIAGGTDTQYF. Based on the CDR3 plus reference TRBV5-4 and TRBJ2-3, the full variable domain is ETGVTQSPTHLIKTRGQQVTLRCSSQSGHNTVSWYQQALGQGPQFIFQYYREEENGRGNFPPRFSGLQFPNYSSELNVNALELDDSALYLCASSSRIAGGTDTQYFGPGTRLTVL.

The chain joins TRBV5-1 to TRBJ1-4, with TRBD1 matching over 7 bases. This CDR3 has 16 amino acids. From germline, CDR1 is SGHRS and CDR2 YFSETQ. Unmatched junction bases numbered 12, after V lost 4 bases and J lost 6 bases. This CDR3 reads CASSGATGAAYEKLFF. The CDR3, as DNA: TGCGCCAGCAGCGGAGCAACAGGGGCCGCTTATGAAAAACTGTTTTTT. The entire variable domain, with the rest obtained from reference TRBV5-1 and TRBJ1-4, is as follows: KAGVTQTPRYLIKTRGQQVTLSCSPISGHRSVSWYQQTPGQGLQFLFEYFSETQRNKGNFPGRFSGRQFSNSRSEMNVSTLELGDSALYLCASSGATGAAYEKLFFGSGTQLSVL.

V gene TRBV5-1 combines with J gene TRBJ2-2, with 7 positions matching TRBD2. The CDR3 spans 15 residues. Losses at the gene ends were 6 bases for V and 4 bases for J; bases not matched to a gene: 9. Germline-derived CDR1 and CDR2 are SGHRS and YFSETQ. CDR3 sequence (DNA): TGCGCCAGCACGGTCGCGGGAGCGGGCACCGGGGAGCTGTTTTTT. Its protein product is CASTVAGAGTGELFF.

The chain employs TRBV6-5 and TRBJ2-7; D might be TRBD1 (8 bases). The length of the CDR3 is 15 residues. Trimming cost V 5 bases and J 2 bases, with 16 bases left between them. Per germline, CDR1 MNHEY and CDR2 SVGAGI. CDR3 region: CASSQYRGGTYEQYF. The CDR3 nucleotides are TGTGCCAGCAGTCAATACAGGGGGGGAACCTACGAGCAGTACTTC.

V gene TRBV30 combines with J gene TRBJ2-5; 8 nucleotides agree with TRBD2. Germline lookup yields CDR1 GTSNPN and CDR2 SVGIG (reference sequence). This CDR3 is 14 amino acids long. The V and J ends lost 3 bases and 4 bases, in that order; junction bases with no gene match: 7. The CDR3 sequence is CAWRRGGTGETQYF. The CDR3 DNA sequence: TGTGCCTGGAGACGCGGGGGGACGGGAGAGACCCAGTACTTC.

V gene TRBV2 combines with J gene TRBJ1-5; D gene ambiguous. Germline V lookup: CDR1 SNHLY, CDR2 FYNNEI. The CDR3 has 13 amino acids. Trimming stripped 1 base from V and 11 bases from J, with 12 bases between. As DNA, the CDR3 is TGTGCCAGCAGTGAAGTGGAGGGCATGGCCCAGCATTTT. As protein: CASSEVEGMAQHF.

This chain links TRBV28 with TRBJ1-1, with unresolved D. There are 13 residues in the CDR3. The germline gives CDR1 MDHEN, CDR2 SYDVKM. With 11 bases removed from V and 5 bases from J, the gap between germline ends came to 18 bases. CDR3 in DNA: TGTGCCTCGGCAAGTAGAGGGCCGACTGAAGCTTTCTTT. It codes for CASASRGPTEAFF.

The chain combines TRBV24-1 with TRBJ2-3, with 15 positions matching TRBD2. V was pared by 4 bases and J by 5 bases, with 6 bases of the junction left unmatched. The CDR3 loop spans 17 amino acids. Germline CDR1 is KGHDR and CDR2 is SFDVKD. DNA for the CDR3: TGTGCCACCAGTGAGGGGGGACTAGCGGGAGGTAGAGATACGCAGTATTTT. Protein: CATSEGGLAGGRDTQYF.

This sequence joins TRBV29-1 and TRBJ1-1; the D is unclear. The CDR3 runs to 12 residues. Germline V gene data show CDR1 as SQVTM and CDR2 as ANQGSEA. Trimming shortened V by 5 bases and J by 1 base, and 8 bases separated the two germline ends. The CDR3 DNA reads TGCAGCGTTTACAGAGAGAACACTGAAGCTTTCTTT. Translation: CSVYRENTEAFF.